Reported below is one TCR beta chain. Germline CDR1 is SGHTA and CDR2 is FQGNSA. The CDR3 is 15 amino acids. V lost 5 bases to trimming and J lost 4 bases, with 17 bases between them. This sample stems from a study of blood T cell repertoires in COVID-19. About the study: T cells, B-cell-depleted T cells, or PBMCs provided the cDNA or gDNA that served as material.

Authors' analysis steps: Amplification of reference gene primers was used by the study to estimate nucleated cell counts. Clones were read by immunoSEQ multiplex PCR, and TCRdb kept only the in-frame ones, dropping some. That table is the source of V, J and clone size, and D and trimming were worked out from the DNA. The sample carries 100,000 to 150,000 clones, more than 80% recorded once. This receptor was obtained from a woman aged 80 or older with COVID-19, enrolled during active disease. Sequenced material: peripheral blood. The chain links TRBV7-2 to TRBJ1-1; TRBD1 is a possible D gene (6 bases). The CDR3 loop reads CASSPSQGGGTEAFF. In DNA form, the CDR3 reads TGTGCCAGCAGCCCCTCACAGGGCGGAGGCACTGAAGCTTTCTTT.